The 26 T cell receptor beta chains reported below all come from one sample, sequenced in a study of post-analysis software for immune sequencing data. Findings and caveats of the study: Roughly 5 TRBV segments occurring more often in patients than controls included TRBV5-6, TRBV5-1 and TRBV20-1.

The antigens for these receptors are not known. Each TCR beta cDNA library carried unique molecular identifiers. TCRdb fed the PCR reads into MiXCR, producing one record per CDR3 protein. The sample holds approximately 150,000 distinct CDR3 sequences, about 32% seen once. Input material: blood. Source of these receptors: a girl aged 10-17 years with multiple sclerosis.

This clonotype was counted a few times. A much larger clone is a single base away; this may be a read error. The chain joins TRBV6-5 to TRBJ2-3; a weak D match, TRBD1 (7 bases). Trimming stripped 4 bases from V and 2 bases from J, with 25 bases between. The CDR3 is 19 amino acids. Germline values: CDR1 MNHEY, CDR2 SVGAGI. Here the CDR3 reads CASSSGWAGGMGNTDTQYF. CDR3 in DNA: TGTGCCAGCAGTTCAGGATGGGCAGGGGGGATGGGTAACACAGATACGCAGTATTTT.

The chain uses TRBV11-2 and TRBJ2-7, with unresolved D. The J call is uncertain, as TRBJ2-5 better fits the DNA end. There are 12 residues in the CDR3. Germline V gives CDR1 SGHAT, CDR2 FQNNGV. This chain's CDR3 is CASSLVRGTQYF. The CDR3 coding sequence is TGTGCCAGCAGCTTAGTCCGAGGGACCCAGTACTTC.

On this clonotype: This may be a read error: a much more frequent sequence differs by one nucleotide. The CDR3 protein is CSAKEGGWGNQPQHF. The CDR3, as DNA: TGCAGTGCTAAGGAGGGGGGCTGGGGGAATCAGCCCCAGCATTTT. The rearrangement uses TRBV20-1 and TRBJ1-5; possible D gene TRBD1, 6 bases. CDR3 length equals 15 residues. CDR1 DFQATT and CDR2 SNEGSKA come from the germline V gene (reference sequence). The V and J ends lost 4 bases and 4 bases respectively, with 17 bases between them.

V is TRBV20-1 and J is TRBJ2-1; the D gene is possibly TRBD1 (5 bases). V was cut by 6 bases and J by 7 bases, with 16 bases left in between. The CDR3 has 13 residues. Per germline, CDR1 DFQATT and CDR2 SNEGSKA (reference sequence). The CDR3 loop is CSAPFPGWNEQFF. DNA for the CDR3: TGCAGTGCCCCCTTTCCAGGGTGGAATGAGCAGTTCTTC.

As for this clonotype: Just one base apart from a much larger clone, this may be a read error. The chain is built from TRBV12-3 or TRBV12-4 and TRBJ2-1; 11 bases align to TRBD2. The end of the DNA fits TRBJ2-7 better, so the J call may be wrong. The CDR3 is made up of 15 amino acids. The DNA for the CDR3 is TGTGCCAGCAGTTTCTCTAGCGGGAGGACGAATGAGCAGTACTTC. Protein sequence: CASSFSSGRTNEQYF.

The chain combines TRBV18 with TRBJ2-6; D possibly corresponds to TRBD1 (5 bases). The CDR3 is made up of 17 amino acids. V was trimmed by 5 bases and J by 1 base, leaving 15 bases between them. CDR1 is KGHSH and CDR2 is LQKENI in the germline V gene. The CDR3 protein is CASSSAGMVSGANVLTF. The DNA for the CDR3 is TGTGCCAGCTCATCGGCAGGGATGGTATCTGGGGCCAACGTCCTGACTTTC.

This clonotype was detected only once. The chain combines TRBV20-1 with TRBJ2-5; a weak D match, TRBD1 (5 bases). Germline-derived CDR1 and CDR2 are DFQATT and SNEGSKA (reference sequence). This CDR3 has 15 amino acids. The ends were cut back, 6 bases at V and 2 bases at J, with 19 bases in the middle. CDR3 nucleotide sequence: TGCAGTGCCCCAGAGGCAGGGCGTTTTCAAGAGACCCAGTACTTC. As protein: CSAPEAGRFQETQYF.

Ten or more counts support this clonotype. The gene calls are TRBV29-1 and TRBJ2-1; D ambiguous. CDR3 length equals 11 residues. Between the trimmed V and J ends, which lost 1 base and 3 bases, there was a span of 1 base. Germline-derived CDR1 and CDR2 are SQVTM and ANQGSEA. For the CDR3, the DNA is TGCAGCGTTGAAGTCTACAATGAGCAGTTCTTC. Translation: CSVEVYNEQFF.

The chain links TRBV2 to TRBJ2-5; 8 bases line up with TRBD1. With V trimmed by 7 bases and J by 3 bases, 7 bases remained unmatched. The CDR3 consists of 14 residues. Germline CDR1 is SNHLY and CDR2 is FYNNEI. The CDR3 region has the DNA TGTGCCAGCAAAAGGACGGACAGGGAAGAGACCCAGTACTTC. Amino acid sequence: CASKRTDREETQYF.

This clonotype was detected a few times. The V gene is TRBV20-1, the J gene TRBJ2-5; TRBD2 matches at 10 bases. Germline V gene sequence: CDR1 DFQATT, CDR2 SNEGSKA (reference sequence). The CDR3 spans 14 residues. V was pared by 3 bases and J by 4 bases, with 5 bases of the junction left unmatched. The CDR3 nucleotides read TGCAGTGCTAGGTCTAGCGGGGGTCTAGAGACCCAGTACTTC. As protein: CSARSSGGLETQYF.

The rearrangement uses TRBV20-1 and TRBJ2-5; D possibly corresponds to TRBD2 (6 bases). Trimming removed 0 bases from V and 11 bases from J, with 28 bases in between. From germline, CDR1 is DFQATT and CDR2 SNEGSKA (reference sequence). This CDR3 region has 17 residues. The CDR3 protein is CSARDPFSSETYNEQYF. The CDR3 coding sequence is TGCAGTGCTAGAGATCCCTTTTCTAGCGAGACCTACAATGAGCAGTACTTC.

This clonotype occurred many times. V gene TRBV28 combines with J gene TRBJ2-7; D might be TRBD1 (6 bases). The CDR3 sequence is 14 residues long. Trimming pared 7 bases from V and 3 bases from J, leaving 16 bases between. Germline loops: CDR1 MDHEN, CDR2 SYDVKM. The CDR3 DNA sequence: TGTGCCAGCACCTATACGGACAGATTCTACGAGCAGTACTTC. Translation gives CASTYTDRFYEQYF.

CDR3 region: CASSQGYAVADTEAFF. Written as DNA, the CDR3 is TGTGCCAGCAGCCAAGGTTATGCGGTGGCGGACACTGAAGCTTTCTTT. The rearrangement joins TRBV4-2 to TRBJ1-1; unclear D gene. The length of the CDR3 is 16 residues. Germline V CDR1 and CDR2: LGHNA, YNFKEQ. V gave up 1 base and J gave up 3 bases, with 15 bases separating them.

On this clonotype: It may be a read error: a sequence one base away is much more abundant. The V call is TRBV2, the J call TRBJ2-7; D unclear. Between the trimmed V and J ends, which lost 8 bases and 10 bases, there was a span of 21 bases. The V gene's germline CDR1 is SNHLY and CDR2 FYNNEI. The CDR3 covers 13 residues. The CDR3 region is CASAQFVAEAQYF. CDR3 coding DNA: TGTGCCAGCGCCCAGTTTGTTGCAGAGGCCCAGTACTTC.

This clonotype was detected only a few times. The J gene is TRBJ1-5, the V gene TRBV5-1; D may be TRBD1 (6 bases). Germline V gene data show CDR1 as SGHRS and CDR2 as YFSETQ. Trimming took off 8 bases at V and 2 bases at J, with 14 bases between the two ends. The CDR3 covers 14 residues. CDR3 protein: CASSEGGGNQPQHF. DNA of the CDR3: TGCGCCAGTTCCGAGGGGGGAGGCAATCAGCCCCAGCATTTT.

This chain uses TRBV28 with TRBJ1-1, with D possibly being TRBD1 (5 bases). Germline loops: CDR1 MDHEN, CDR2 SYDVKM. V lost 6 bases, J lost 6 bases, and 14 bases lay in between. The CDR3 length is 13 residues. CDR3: CASREGFFPEAFF. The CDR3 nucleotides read TGTGCCAGCAGAGAGGGGTTTTTCCCTGAAGCTTTCTTT.

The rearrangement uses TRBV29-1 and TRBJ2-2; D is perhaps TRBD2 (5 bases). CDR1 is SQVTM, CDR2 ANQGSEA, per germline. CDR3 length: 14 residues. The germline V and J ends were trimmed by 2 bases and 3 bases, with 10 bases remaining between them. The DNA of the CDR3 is TGCAGCGTTGAACTGCGGGCGCACACCGGGGAGCTGTTTTTT. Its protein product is CSVELRAHTGELFF.

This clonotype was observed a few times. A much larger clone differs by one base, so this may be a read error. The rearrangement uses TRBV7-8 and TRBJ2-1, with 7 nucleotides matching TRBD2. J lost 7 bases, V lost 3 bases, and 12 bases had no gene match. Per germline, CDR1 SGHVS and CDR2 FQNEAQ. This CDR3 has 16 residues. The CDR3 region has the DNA TGTGCCAGCAGCTTTGGACTAGTGGAGAGTGTGAATGAGCAGTTCTTC. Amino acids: CASSFGLVESVNEQFF.

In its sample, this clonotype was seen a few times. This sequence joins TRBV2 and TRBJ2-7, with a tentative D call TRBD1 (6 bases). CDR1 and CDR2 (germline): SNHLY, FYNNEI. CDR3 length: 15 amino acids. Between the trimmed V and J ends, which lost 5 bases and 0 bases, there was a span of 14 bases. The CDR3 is CASSLRGGDSYEQYF. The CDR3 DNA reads TGTGCCAGCAGTCTAAGAGGGGGAGACTCCTACGAGCAGTACTTC.

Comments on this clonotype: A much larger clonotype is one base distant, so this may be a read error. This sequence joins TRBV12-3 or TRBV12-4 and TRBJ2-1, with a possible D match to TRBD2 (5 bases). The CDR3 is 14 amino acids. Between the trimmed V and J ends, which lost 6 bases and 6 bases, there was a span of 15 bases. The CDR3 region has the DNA TGTGCCAGCAGGCACCCATACCGGGGCAATGAGCAGTTCTTC. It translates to CASRHPYRGNEQFF.

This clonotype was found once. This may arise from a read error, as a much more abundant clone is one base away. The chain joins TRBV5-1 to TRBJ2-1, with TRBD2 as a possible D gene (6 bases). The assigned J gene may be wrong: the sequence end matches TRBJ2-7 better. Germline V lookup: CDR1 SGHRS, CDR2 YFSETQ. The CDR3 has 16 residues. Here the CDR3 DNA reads TGCGCCAGCAGCCCGAGTCTAGCGATACCCTACAATGAGCAGTACTTC. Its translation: CASSPSLAIPYNEQYF.

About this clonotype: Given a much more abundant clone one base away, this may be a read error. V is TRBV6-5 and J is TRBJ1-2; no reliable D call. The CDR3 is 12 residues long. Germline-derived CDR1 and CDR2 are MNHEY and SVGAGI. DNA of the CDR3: TGTGCCGGCAGTCGGGCCGGTGGGGGCTACACCTTC. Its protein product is CAGSRAGGGYTF.

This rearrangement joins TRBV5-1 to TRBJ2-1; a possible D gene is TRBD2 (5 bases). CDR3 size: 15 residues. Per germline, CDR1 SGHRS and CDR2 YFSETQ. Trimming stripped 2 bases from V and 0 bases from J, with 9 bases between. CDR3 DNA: TGCGCCAGCAGCTTAGCGGATCTCTCCTACAATGAGCAGTTCTTC. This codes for CASSLADLSYNEQFF.

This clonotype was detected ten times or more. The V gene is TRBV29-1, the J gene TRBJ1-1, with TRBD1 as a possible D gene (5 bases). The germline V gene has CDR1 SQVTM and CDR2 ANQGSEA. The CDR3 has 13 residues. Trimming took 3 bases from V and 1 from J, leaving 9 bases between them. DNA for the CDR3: TGCAGCGTTGAGGTCACAGGGAACACTGAAGCTTTCTTT. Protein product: CSVEVTGNTEAFF.

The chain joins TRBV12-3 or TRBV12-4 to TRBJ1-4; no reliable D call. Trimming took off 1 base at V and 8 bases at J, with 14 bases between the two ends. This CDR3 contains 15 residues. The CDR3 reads CASSLVSLNYEKLFF. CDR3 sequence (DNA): TGTGCCAGCAGTTTAGTAAGCCTTAATTACGAAAAACTGTTTTTT.

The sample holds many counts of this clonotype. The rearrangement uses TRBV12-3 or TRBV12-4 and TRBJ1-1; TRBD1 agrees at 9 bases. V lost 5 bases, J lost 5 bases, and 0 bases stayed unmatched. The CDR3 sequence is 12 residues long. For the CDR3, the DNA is TGTGCCAGCAGTGGGACAGGGACTGAAGCTTTCTTT. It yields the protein CASSGTGTEAFF.